The next 12 T cell receptor beta chains were all read from a single sample in a study of blood T cell repertoires in COVID-19. This table comes from immunoSEQ multiplex PCR, and its TCRdb copy is limited to in-frame clones, with some not included. The sample lists 110,000 or so clones; about four fifths were seen once. Sequencing input: peripheral blood. The receptor source for this set is a human donor in a cohort sampled during active COVID-19.

This chain connects TRBV6-5 to TRBJ2-7; TRBD1 might be the D (6 bases). The CDR3 runs 14 residues. V lost 5 bases to trimming and J lost 4 bases, with 15 bases between them. The germline V gene encodes CDR1 MNHEY and CDR2 SVGAGI. Here the CDR3 DNA reads TGTGCCAGCAGTATCAGGGGATCCCTGTACGAGCAGTACTTC. Protein: CASSIRGSLYEQYF.

The chain carries TRBV6-8 and TRBJ1-5, with 7 nucleotides matching TRBD1. CDR1 is MNHGY, CDR2 SAAAGT, per germline. Trimming cost V 9 bases and J 1 base; bases outside gene matches: 6. This CDR3 contains 14 residues. The CDR3 nucleotides are TGTGCCAGTGCCGAGGGGGCCAGCAATCAGCCCCAGCATTTT. It translates to CASAEGASNQPQHF.

The chain uses TRBV9 and TRBJ2-3, with 14 positions matching TRBD2. CDR3 length: 19 residues. Germline CDR1 SGDLS, CDR2 YYNGEE. Trimming cost V 4 bases and J 1 base; bases outside gene matches: 11. Here the CDR3 DNA reads TGTGCCAGCAGCCCTCTCGGACTAGCGGGGGGATCTCGCACAGATACGCAGTATTTT. It encodes CASSPLGLAGGSRTDTQYF.

The rearrangement links TRBV29-1 to TRBJ2-7, with D maybe TRBD1 (6 bases). V was pared by 3 bases and J by 0 bases, with 9 bases between. Per germline, CDR1 SQVTM and CDR2 ANQGSEA. The CDR3 covers 13 residues. The CDR3 loop is CSVDWDNSYEQYF. The CDR3 DNA reads TGCAGCGTTGACTGGGACAACTCCTACGAGCAGTACTTC.

J is TRBJ2-7 and V is TRBV3-1 (or the pseudogene TRBV3-2), with D perhaps matching TRBD1 (6 bases). V was clipped by 3 bases and J by 3 bases, with 12 bases between them. The germline V gene has CDR1 LGHDT and CDR2 YNNKEL (reference sequence). This CDR3 is 14 amino acids long. The CDR3 nucleotides read TGTGCCAGCAGCCAGTCGACAGGACACTACGAGCAGTACTTC. Translating gives CASSQSTGHYEQYF.

This clone was detected once. J is TRBJ2-7 and V is TRBV6-5, with unresolved D. With 0 bases removed from V and 7 bases from J, the gap between germline ends came to 10 bases. Germline V gives CDR1 MNHEY, CDR2 SVGAGI. This CDR3 is 13 amino acids long. CDR3 nucleotides: TGTGCCAGCAGTTACTCCGGGTCCGGGGAGCAGTACTTC. It encodes CASSYSGSGEQYF.

The CDR3 protein is CASSLVWGGRNEQFF. CDR3 coding DNA: TGTGCCAGCAGCTTAGTATGGGGGGGCCGCAATGAGCAGTTCTTC. The chain has TRBV7-2 and TRBJ2-1, with a possible D match to TRBD2 (7 bases). Trimming stripped 1 base from V and 6 bases from J, with 13 bases between. The CDR3 loop spans 15 amino acids. Germline V gene sequence: CDR1 SGHTA, CDR2 FQGNSA.

The chain links TRBV7-2 to TRBJ2-7; TRBD1 aligns across 10 bases. The CDR3 is made up of 16 amino acids. V shed 0 bases and J 5 bases; nucleotides not matched to a gene: 7. CDR1 and CDR2 (germline): SGHTA, FQGNSA. The CDR3: CASSLAPRTGGNEQYF. DNA for the CDR3: TGTGCCAGCAGCTTAGCCCCCCGGACAGGGGGAAACGAGCAGTACTTC.

The J gene is TRBJ2-1, the V gene TRBV11-2; D is unresolved. Trimming took 1 base from V and 1 from J, leaving 5 bases between them. CDR1 and CDR2 from the germline V gene are SGHAT and FQNNGV. This CDR3 has 14 amino acids. CDR3 region: CASSLAGSYNEQFF. Here the CDR3 DNA reads TGTGCCAGCAGCTTAGCAGGATCCTACAATGAGCAGTTCTTC.

The J gene is TRBJ1-2, the V gene TRBV19; D perhaps matches TRBD1 (6 bases). Deletions cut 2 bases from V and 2 bases from J, with 9 bases between. This CDR3 is built from 14 residues. Germline V gives CDR1 LNHDA, CDR2 SQIVND (reference sequence). The CDR3 sequence: CASSISQGNYGYTF. DNA of the CDR3: TGTGCCAGTAGTATATCCCAGGGGAACTATGGCTACACCTTC. The entire variable domain, with the rest obtained from reference TRBV19 and TRBJ1-2, is as follows: DGGITQSPKYLFRKEGQNVTLSCEQNLNHDAMYWYRQDPGQGLRLIYYSQIVNDFQKGDIAEGYSVSREKKESFPLTVTSAQKNPTAFYLCASSISQGNYGYTFGSGTRLTVV.

V and J are TRBV13 and TRBJ2-6; TRBD1 agrees at 8 bases. CDR1 is PRHDT, CDR2 FYEKMQ, per germline (reference sequence). V lost 5 bases, J lost 4 bases, and 4 bases stayed unmatched. The CDR3 sequence is 15 residues long. CDR3 bases: TGTGCCAGCAGCCTACAGGGGGTCGGGGCCAACGTCCTGACTTTC. Translated: CASSLQGVGANVLTF.

This chain links TRBV5-1 with TRBJ1-5, with 8 bases identical to TRBD1. The V and J ends lost 9 bases and 0 bases, in that order; junction bases with no gene match: 17. Germline V gene lookup returns CDR1 SGHRS and CDR2 YFSETQ. The CDR3 has 18 residues. CDR3: CATPTYRGDDDSNQPQHF. In DNA form, the CDR3 reads TGCGCCACCCCGACCTACAGGGGGGACGACGATAGCAATCAGCCCCAGCATTTT.